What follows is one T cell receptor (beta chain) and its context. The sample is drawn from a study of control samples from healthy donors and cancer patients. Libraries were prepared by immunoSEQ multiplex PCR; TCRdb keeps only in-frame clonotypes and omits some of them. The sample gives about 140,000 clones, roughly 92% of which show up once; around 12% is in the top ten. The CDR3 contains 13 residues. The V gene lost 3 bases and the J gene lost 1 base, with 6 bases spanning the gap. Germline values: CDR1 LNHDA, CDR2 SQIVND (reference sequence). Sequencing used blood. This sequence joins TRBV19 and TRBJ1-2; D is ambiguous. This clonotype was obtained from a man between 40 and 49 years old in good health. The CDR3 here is CASSMGYNYGYTF. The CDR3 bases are TGTGCCAGTAGTATGGGCTATAACTATGGCTACACCTTC.